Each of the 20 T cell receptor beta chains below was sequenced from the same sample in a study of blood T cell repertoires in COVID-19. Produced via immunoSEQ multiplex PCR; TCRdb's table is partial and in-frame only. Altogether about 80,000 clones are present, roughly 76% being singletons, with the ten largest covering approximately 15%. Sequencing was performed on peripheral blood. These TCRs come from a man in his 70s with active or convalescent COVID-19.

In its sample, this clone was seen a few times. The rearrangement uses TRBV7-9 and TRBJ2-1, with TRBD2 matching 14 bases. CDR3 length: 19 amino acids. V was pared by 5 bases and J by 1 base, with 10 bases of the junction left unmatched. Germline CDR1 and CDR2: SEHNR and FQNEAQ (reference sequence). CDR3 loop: CASSGPTSGGDLSYNEQFF. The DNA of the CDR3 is TGTGCCAGCAGCGGACCGACTAGCGGGGGGGACTTATCCTACAATGAGCAGTTCTTC.

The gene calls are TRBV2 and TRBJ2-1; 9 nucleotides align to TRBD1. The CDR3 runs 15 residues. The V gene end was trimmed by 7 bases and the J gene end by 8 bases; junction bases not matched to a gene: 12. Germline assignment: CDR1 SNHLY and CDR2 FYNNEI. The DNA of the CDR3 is TGTGCCAGCACCCTGATGACAGGGGGGAACGATGAGCAGTTCTTC. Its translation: CASTLMTGGNDEQFF.

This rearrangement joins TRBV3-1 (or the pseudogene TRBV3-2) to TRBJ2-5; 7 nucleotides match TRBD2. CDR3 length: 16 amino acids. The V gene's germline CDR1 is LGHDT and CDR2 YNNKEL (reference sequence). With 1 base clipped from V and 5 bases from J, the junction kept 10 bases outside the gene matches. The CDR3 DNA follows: TGTGCCAGCAGCCAAGGGGTTGGCGGGGGAGGGGAGACCCAGTACTTC. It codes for CASSQGVGGGGETQYF.

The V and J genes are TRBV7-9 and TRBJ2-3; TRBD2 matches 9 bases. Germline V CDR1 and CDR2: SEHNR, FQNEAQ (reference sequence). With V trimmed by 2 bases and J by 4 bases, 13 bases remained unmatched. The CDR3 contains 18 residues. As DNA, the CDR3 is TGTGCCAGCAGCTTAAACGAGGGGAGCGGGGGGCAGGCAGATACGCAGTATTTT. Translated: CASSLNEGSGGQADTQYF.

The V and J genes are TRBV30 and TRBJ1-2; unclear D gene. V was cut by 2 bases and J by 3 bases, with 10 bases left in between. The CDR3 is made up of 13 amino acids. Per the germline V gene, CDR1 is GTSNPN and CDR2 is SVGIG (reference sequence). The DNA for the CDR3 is TGTGCCTGGAGTCCCGGGATAGACTATGGCTACACCTTC. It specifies CAWSPGIDYGYTF.

CDR3 sequence reads: CASGTGDYSGNTIYF. The CDR3 nucleotides read TGCGCCAGCGGGACAGGGGATTACTCTGGAAACACCATATATTTT. The rearrangement uses TRBV5-1 and TRBJ1-3; 10 bases map to TRBD1. V lost 7 bases and J lost 0; bases outside the gene matches: 4. CDR3 length: 15 amino acids. The germline gives CDR1 SGHRS, CDR2 YFSETQ.

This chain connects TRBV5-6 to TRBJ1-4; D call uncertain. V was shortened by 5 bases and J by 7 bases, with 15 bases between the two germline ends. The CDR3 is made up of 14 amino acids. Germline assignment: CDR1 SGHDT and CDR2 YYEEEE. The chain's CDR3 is CASRKDAGGEKLFF. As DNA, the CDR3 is TGTGCCAGCAGAAAGGACGCAGGAGGTGAAAAACTGTTTTTT.

CDR3 nucleotides: TGTGCCAGCAGCTTATCCCCCACAGGGGGTGGCTACACCTTC. It specifies CASSLSPTGGGYTF. The V call is TRBV7-9, the J call TRBJ1-2, with TRBD1 matching 8 bases. Germline CDR1 reads SEHNR; CDR2 reads FQNEAQ (reference sequence). CDR3 length equals 14 residues. J was trimmed by 7 bases and V by 2 bases; bases with no gene match: 6.

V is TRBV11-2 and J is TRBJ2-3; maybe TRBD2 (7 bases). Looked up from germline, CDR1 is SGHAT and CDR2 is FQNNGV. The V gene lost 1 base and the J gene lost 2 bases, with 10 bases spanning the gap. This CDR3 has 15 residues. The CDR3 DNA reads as TGTGCCAGCAGCTTAGGCGGGGGCCACACAGATACGCAGTATTTT. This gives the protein CASSLGGGHTDTQYF.

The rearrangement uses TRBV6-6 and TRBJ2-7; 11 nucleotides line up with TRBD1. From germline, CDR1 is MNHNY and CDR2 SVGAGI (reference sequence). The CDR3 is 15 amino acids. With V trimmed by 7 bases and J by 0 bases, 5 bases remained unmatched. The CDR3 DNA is TGTGCCAGCATCAGGGGGACAGGGGGCTCCTACGAGCAGTACTTC. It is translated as CASIRGTGGSYEQYF.

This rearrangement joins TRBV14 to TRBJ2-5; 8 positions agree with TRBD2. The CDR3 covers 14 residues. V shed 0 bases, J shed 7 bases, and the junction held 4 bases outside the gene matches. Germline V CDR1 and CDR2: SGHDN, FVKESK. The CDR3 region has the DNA TGTGCCAGCAGCCAAGAACGGCTAGCGGGGACCCAGTACTTC. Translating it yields CASSQERLAGTQYF.

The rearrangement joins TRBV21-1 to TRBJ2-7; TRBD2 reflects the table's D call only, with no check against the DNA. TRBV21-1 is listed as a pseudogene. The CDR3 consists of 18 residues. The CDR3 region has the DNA TGTGCCAGCAGCAAAGCGCTCGGGGGGGACTTGAGCTCCTACGAGCAGTACTTC. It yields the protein CASSKALGGDLSSYEQYF.

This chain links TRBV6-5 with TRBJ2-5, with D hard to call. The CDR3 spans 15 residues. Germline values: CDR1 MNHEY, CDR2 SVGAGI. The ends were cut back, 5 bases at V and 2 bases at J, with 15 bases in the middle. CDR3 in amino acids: CASSPTSFLQETQYF. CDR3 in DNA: TGTGCCAGCAGTCCTACCTCCTTCCTACAAGAGACCCAGTACTTC.

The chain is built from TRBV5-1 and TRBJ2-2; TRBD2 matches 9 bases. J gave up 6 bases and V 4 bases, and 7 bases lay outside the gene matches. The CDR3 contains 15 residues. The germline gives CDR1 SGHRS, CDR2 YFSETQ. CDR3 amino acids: CASSGIRGGAGELFF. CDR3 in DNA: TGCGCCAGCAGCGGAATTCGCGGGGGGGCCGGGGAGCTGTTTTTT.

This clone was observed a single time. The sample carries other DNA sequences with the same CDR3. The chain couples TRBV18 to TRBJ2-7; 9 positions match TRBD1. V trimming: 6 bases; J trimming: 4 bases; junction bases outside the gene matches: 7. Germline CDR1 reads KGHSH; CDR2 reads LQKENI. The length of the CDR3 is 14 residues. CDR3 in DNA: TGTGCCAGCTCTCCAGGACAGGGGCGGTACGAGCAGTACTTC. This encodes CASSPGQGRYEQYF.

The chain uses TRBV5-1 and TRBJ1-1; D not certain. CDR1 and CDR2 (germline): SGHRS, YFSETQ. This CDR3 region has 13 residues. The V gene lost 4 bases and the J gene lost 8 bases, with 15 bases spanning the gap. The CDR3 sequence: CASSINARLEAFF. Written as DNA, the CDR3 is TGCGCCAGCAGCATAAATGCCAGGTTGGAAGCTTTCTTT.

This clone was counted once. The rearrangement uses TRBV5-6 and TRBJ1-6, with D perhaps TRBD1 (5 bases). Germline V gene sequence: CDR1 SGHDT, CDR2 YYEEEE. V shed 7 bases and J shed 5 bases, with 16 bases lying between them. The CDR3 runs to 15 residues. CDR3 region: CASVTGGPDNSPLHF. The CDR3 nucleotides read TGTGCCAGCGTGACCGGGGGACCTGATAATTCACCCCTCCACTTT.

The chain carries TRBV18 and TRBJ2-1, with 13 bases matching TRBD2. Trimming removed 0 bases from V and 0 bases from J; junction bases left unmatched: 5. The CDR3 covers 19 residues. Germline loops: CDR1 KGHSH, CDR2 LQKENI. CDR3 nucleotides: TGTGCCAGCTCACCACCGGGACTAGCGGGACCAAGCTCCTACAATGAGCAGTTCTTC. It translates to CASSPPGLAGPSSYNEQFF.

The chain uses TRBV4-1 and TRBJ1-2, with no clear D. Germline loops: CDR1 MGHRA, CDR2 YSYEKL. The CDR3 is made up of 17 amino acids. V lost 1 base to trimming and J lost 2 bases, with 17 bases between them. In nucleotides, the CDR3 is TGCGCCAGCAGCCAAGCTGGAGGCGGAGCTGAAAACTATGGCTACACCTTC. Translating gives CASSQAGGGAENYGYTF.

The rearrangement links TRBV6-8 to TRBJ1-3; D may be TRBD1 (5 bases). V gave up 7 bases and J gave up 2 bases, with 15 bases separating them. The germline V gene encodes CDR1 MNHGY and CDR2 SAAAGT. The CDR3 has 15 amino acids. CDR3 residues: CASNSGGKTGNTIYF. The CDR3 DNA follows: TGTGCCAGCAACTCGGGGGGGAAGACTGGAAACACCATATATTTT.